This T cell receptor (beta chain) was sequenced for a study of CD8 T cells in ankylosing spondylitis. Overall study results and limits: Disease-linked clones bore a CD8+ phenotype and were relatively rare in peripheral blood. What appeared characteristic of ankylosing spondylitis blood was a TCR beta motif of eight highly homologous variants. Significantly higher representation of disease-linked clones was reported for matched ankylosing spondylitis synovial fluid.

Each TCR beta library was made by quantitative 5'-RACE that incorporated molecular barcodes. TCRdb redid the calling of the 5' RACE reads with MiXCR, one entry per CDR3 protein. In the table there are 700,000 or so distinct CDR3 sequences, around 17% of which are singletons. The V and J ends lost 4 bases and 2 bases respectively, with 20 bases between them. The CDR3 spans 17 residues. CDR1 and CDR2 (germline): LGHNA, YNFKEQ. The table lists this clonotype with a few counts. Its antigen remains unknown. The source of this sequence is a male donor with ankylosing spondylitis. Input material: blood, either unsorted or a sorted T cell fraction (not recorded which). This chain connects TRBV4-2 to TRBJ1-1; TRBD1 is a possible D gene (5 bases). CDR3 nucleotides: TGTGCCAGCAGCCCCCCGGTTGCGGGGGACTTTAACACTGAAGCTTTCTTT. Translating it yields CASSPPVAGDFNTEAFF.